These T cell receptor beta chains were read from a single sample in a study of blood T cell repertoires in COVID-19. Some clones are missing from TCRdb's copy, which holds only in-frame ones; the method was immunoSEQ multiplex PCR. The sample includes some 320,000 clones, roughly nine tenths seen only once; the top ten take 4.5% to 6.5%. The source material was PBMCs or T cells enriched from blood (not recorded which). The receptor set was obtained from a man in his fifties or sixties who had recovered from COVID-19. Each CDR3 is given with its conserved first and last residue. Fields, in order: clone size, J gene, D gene, CDR3 length, V gene, CDR3 protein, CDR3 DNA. D genes are given only for firm matches. Size values are once, few and many counts, or a class for expanded clones, and some rows have none.

clone size: -; J gene: TRBJ2-7; D gene: -; CDR3 length: 15; V gene: TRBV2; CDR3 protein: CASLQESYIQYEQYF; CDR3 DNA: TGTGCCAGCTTACAGGAATCATATATTCAATACGAGCAGTACTTC
clone size: -; J gene: TRBJ2-1; D gene: TRBD2; CDR3 length: 18; V gene: TRBV7-2; CDR3 protein: CASSFLALAGGDYNEQFF; CDR3 DNA: TGTGCCAGCAGCTTCCTCGCACTAGCGGGAGGGGATTACAATGAGCAGTTCTTC
clone size: once; J gene: TRBJ1-2; D gene: -; CDR3 length: 15; V gene: TRBV18; CDR3 protein: CASSPSTGQVYGYTF; CDR3 DNA: TGTGCCAGCTCACCCAGCACAGGGCAGGTCTATGGCTACACCTTC
clone size: -; J gene: TRBJ2-7; D gene: -; CDR3 length: 13; V gene: TRBV6-6; CDR3 protein: CASSSPGQGEQYF; CDR3 DNA: TGTGCCAGCAGTTCCCCCGGGCAGGGCGAGCAGTACTTC
clone size: -; J gene: TRBJ1-2; D gene: -; CDR3 length: 13; V gene: TRBV28; CDR3 protein: CASSFAGGYGYTF; CDR3 DNA: TGTGCCAGCAGTTTTGCCGGGGGCTATGGCTACACCTTC
clone size: -; J gene: TRBJ2-2; D gene: TRBD1; CDR3 length: 15; V gene: TRBV5-1; CDR3 protein: CASSLEAGGYGELFF; CDR3 DNA: TGCGCCAGCAGCTTGGAGGCAGGGGGCTACGGGGAGCTGTTTTTT
clone size: -; J gene: TRBJ2-5; D gene: -; CDR3 length: 16; V gene: TRBV11-2; CDR3 protein: CASSIGQAGRQETQYF; CDR3 DNA: TGTGCCAGCAGCATCGGACAGGCGGGGCGTCAAGAGACCCAGTACTTC
clone size: -; J gene: TRBJ2-3; D gene: TRBD2; CDR3 length: 15; V gene: TRBV5-1; CDR3 protein: CASSPAPSGRDTQYF; CDR3 DNA: TGCGCCAGCAGCCCCGCCCCTAGCGGGAGGGATACGCAGTATTTT
clone size: -; J gene: TRBJ2-3; D gene: -; CDR3 length: 14; V gene: TRBV7-2; CDR3 protein: CASTLGGLRGTQYF; CDR3 DNA: TGTGCCAGCACCCTGGGTGGGCTCCGGGGTACGCAGTATTTT
clone size: once; J gene: TRBJ1-2; D gene: TRBD1; CDR3 length: 12; V gene: TRBV30; CDR3 protein: CAWSMTGDGYTF; CDR3 DNA: TGTGCCTGGAGTATGACAGGGGACGGCTACACCTTC
clone size: -; J gene: TRBJ2-7; D gene: -; CDR3 length: 10; V gene: TRBV2; CDR3 protein: CASNRDEQYF; CDR3 DNA: TGTGCCAGCAATAGAGACGAGCAGTACTTC
clone size: few; J gene: TRBJ2-1; D gene: TRBD2; CDR3 length: 17; V gene: TRBV24-1; CDR3 protein: CATSPRSGRSSYNEQFF; CDR3 DNA: TGTGCCACCAGCCCTCGTAGCGGGAGGAGCTCCTACAATGAGCAGTTCTTC
clone size: -; J gene: TRBJ1-2; D gene: -; CDR3 length: 16; V gene: TRBV7-9; CDR3 protein: CASSLEELRGRNGYTF; CDR3 DNA: TGTGCCAGCAGCTTAGAAGAATTACGGGGGAGAAATGGCTACACCTTC
clone size: -; J gene: TRBJ2-1; D gene: TRBD2; CDR3 length: 14; V gene: TRBV4-1; CDR3 protein: CASSQEGLYNEQFF; CDR3 DNA: TGCGCCAGCAGCCAAGAGGGACTATACAATGAGCAGTTCTTC
clone size: -; J gene: TRBJ2-5; D gene: TRBD1; CDR3 length: 16; V gene: TRBV7-3; CDR3 protein: CASSQGGTGVWETQYF; CDR3 DNA: TGTGCCAGCAGCCAAGGAGGGACAGGGGTATGGGAGACCCAGTACTTC
clone size: -; J gene: TRBJ2-7; D gene: TRBD2; CDR3 length: 15; V gene: TRBV27; CDR3 protein: CASTSGGAGIYEQYF; CDR3 DNA: TGTGCCAGCACCTCGGGAGGAGCGGGAATCTACGAGCAGTACTTC
clone size: -; J gene: TRBJ1-1; D gene: TRBD1; CDR3 length: 14; V gene: TRBV6-5; CDR3 protein: CASSRQGAVAEAFF; CDR3 DNA: TGTGCCAGCAGTAGACAGGGGGCCGTGGCTGAAGCTTTCTTT
clone size: -; J gene: TRBJ2-2; D gene: TRBD1; CDR3 length: 15; V gene: TRBV6-5; CDR3 protein: CASGRQGPNTGELFF; CDR3 DNA: TGTGCCAGCGGACGACAGGGCCCGAACACCGGGGAGCTGTTTTTT
clone size: -; J gene: TRBJ2-7; D gene: -; CDR3 length: 12; V gene: TRBV5-1; CDR3 protein: CASSLVGDEQYF; CDR3 DNA: TGCGCCAGCAGCTTGGTAGGGGACGAGCAGTACTTC
clone size: -; J gene: TRBJ1-1; D gene: -; CDR3 length: 14; V gene: TRBV28; CDR3 protein: CASSSLDGSPEAFF; CDR3 DNA: TGTGCCAGCAGTTCCCTCGACGGGTCCCCTGAAGCTTTCTTT
clone size: -; J gene: TRBJ2-5; D gene: TRBD2; CDR3 length: 16; V gene: TRBV5-1; CDR3 protein: CASSLLAGGNQETQYF; CDR3 DNA: TGCGCCAGCAGCCTACTAGCGGGAGGGAACCAAGAGACCCAGTACTTC